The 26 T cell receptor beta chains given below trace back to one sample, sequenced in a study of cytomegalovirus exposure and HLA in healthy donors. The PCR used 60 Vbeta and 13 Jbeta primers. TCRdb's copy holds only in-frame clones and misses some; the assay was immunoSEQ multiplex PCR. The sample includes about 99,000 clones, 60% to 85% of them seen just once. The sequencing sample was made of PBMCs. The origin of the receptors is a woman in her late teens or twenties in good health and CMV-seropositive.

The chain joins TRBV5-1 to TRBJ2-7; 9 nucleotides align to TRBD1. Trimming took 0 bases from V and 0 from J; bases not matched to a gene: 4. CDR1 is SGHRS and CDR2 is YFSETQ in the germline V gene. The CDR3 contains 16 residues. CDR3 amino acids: CASSLGPTGGSYEQYF. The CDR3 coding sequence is TGCGCCAGCAGCTTGGGACCGACAGGGGGCTCCTACGAGCAGTACTTC. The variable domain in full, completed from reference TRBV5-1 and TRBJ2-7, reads KAGVTQTPRYLIKTRGQQVTLSCSPISGHRSVSWYQQTPGQGLQFLFEYFSETQRNKGNFPGRFSGRQFSNSRSEMNVSTLELGDSALYLCASSLGPTGGSYEQYFGPGTRLTVT.

The DNA for the CDR3 is TGTGCCAGCAGCTTAAGGGGTCAGGGTAGCAATGAGCAGTTCTTC. Its protein is CASSLRGQGSNEQFF. The V gene is TRBV2, the J gene TRBJ2-1; possibly TRBD1 for D (5 bases). The germline gives CDR1 SNHLY, CDR2 FYNNEI. V dropped 6 bases and J dropped 6 bases, with 18 bases sitting between them. This CDR3 comprises 15 residues. The variable domain in full, with the rest retrieved from reference TRBV2 and TRBJ2-1, is EPEVTQTPSHQVTQMGQEVILRCVPISNHLYFYWYRQILGQKVEFLVSFYNNEISEKSEIFDDQFSVERPDGSNFTLKIRSTKLEDSAMYFCASSLRGQGSNEQFFGPGTRLTVL.

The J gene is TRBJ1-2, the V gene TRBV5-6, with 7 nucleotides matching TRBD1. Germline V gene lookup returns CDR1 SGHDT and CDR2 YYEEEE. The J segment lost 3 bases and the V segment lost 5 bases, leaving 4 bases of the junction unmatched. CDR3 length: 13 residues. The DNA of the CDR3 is TGTGCCAGCAGGCCACAGGGGCACTATGGCTACACCTTC. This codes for CASRPQGHYGYTF.

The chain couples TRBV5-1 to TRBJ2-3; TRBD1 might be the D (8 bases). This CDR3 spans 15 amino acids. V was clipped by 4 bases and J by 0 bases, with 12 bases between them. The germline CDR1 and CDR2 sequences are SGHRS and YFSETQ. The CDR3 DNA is TGCGCCAGCAGCCTACAGGGGGGGAGCACAGATACGCAGTATTTT. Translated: CASSLQGGSTDTQYF.

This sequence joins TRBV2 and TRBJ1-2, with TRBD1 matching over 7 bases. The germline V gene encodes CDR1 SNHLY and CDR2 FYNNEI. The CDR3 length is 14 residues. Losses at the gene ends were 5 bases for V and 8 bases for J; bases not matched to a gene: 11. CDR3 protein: CASSPDREGVGYTF. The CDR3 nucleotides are TGTGCCAGCAGTCCAGACAGGGAAGGCGTCGGCTACACCTTC.

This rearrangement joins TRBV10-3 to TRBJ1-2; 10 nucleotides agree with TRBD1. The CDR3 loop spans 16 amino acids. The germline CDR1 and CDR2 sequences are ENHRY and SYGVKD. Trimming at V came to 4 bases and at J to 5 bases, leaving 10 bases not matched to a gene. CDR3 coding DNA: TGTGCCATCAGTGTGGCTATGGGACAGGGGTATTATGGCTACACCTTC. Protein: CAISVAMGQGYYGYTF.

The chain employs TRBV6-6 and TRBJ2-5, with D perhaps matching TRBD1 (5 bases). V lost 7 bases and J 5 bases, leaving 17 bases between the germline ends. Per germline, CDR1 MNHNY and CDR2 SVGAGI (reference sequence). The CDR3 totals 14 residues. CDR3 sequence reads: CASTPGQGGETQYF. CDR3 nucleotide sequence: TGTGCCAGCACCCCAGGGCAGGGTGGGGAGACCCAGTACTTC.

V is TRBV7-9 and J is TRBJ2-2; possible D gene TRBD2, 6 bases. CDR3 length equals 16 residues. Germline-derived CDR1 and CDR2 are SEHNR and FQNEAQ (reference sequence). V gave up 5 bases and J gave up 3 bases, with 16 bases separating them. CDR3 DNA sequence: TGTGCCAGCAGCCGGAGGGGACTTGATTACACCGGGGAGCTGTTTTTT. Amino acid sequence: CASSRRGLDYTGELFF.

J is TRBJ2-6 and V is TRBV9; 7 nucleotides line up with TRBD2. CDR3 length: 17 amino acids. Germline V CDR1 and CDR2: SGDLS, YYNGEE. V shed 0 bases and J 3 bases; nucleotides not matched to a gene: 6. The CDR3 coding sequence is TGTGCCAGCAGCGTAGTTGGGGAGGGGTTTGGGGCCAACGTCCTGACTTTC. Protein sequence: CASSVVGEGFGANVLTF.

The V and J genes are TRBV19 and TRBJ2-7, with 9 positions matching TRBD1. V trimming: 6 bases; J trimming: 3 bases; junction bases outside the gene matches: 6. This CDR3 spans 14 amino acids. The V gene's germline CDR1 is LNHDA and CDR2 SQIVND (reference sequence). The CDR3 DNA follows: TGTGCCAGTAGGTCGCCGGGACAGGGCTACGAGCAGTACTTC. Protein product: CASRSPGQGYEQYF.

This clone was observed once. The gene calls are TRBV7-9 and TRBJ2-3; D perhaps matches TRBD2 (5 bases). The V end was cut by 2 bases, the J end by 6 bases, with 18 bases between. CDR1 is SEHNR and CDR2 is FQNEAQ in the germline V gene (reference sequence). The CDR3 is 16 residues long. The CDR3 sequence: CASSLSSGPRGDTQYF. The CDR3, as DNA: TGTGCCAGCAGCTTATCGTCCGGGCCCAGAGGGGATACGCAGTATTTT.

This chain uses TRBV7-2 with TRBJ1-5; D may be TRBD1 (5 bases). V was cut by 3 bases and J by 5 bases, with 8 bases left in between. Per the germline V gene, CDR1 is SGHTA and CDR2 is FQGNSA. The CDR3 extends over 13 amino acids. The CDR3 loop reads CASSLGGHQPQHF. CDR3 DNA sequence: TGTGCCAGCAGCTTGGGGGGACATCAGCCCCAGCATTTT. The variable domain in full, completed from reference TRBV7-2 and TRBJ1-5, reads GAGVSQSPSNKVTEKGKDVELRCDPISGHTALYWYRQSLGQGLEFLIYFQGNSAPDKSGLPSDRFSAERTGGSVSTLTIQRTQQEDSAVYLCASSLGGHQPQHFGDGTRLSIL.

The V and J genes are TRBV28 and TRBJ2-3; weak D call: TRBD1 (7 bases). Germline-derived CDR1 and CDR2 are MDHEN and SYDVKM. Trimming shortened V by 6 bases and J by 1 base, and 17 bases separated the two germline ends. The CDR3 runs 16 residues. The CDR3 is CASRSTGEAGTDTQYF. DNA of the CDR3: TGTGCCAGCAGGAGTACAGGGGAGGCCGGCACAGATACGCAGTATTTT. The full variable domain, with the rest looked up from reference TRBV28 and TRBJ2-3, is DVKVTQSSRYLVKRTGEKVFLECVQDMDHENMFWYRQDPGLGLRLIYFSYDVKMKEKGDIPEGYSVSREKKERFSLILESASTNQTSMYLCASRSTGEAGTDTQYFGPGTRLTVL.

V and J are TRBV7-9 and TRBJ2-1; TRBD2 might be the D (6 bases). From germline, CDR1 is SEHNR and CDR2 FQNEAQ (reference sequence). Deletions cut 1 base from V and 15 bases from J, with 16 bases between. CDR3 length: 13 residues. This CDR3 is CASSLEDLAGRFF. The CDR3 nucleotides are TGTGCCAGCAGCTTAGAGGACTTGGCGGGACGGTTCTTC. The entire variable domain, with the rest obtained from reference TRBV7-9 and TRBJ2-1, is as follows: DTGVSQNPRHKITKRGQNVTFRCDPISEHNRLYWYRQTLGQGPEFLTYFQNEAQLEKSRLLSDRFSAERPKGSFSTLEIQRTEQGDSAMYLCASSLEDLAGRFFGPGTRLTVL.

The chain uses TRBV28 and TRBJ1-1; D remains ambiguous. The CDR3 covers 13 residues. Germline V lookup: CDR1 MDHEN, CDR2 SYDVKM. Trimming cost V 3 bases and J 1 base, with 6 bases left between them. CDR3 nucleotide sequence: TGTGCCAGCAGTTTTCAGGCGAACACTGAAGCTTTCTTT. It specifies CASSFQANTEAFF.

In DNA, the CDR3 is TGTGCCAGCAGCTTCCTCACTGAAGCTTTCTTT. This sequence encodes CASSFLTEAFF. V is TRBV7-9 and J is TRBJ1-1; D gene unclear. This CDR3 comprises 11 residues. Trimming took 3 bases from V and 4 from J, leaving 3 bases between them. CDR1 SEHNR and CDR2 FQNEAQ come from the germline V gene (reference sequence).

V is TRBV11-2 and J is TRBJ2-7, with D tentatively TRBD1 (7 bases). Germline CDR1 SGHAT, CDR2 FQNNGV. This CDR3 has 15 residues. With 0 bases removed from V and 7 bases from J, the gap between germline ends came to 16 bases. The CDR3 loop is CASSLEWARGEEQYF. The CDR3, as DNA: TGTGCCAGCAGCTTAGAATGGGCCAGGGGGGAAGAGCAGTACTTC.

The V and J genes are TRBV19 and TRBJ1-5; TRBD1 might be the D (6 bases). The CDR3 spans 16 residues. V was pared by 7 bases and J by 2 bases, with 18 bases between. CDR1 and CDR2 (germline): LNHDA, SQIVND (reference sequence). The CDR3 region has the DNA TGTGCCAGTACTATGTACGTGGGGGCGCGCAATCAGCCCCAGCATTTT. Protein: CASTMYVGARNQPQHF.

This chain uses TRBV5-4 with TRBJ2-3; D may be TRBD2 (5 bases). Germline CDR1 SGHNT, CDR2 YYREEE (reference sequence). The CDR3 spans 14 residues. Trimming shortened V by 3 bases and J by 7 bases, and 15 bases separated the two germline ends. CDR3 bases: TGTGCCAGCAGCTCCAGTTCGGGGAGATATACGCAGTATTTT. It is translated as CASSSSSGRYTQYF.

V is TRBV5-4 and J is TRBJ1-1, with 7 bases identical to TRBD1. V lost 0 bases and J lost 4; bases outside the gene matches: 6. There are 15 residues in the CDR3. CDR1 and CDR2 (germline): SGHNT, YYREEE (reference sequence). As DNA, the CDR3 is TGTGCCAGCAGCTTGGGACAGGGTACGGTCACTGAAGCTTTCTTT. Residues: CASSLGQGTVTEAFF.

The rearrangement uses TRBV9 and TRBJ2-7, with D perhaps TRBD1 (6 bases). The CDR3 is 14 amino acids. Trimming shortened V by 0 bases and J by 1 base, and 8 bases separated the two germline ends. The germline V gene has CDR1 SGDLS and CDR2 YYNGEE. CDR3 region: CASSVAGQSYEQYF. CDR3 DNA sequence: TGTGCCAGCAGCGTAGCTGGACAGTCCTACGAGCAGTACTTC.

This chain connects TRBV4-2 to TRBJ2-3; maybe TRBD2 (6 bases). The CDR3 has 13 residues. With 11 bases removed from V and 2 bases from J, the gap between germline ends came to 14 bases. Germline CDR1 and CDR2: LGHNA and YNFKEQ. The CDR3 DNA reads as TGTGCCTCAAACGGGAGAGTCACAGATACGCAGTATTTT. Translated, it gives CASNGRVTDTQYF.

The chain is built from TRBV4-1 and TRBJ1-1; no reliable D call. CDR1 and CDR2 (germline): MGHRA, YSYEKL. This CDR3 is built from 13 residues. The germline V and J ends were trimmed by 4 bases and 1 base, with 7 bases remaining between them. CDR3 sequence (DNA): TGCGCCAGCAGCCGAACAGAGAACACTGAAGCTTTCTTT. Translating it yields CASSRTENTEAFF.

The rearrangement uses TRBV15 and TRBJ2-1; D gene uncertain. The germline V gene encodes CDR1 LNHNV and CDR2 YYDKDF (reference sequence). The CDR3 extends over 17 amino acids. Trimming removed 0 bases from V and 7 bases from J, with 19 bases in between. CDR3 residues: CATSRDSLGSSGNEQFF. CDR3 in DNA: TGTGCCACCAGCAGAGATTCCCTTGGGTCGTCCGGGAATGAGCAGTTCTTC.

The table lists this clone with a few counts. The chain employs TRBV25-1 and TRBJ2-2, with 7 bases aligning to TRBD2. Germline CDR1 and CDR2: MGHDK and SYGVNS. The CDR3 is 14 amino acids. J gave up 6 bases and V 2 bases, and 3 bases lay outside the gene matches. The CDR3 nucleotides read TGTGCCAGCAGTGAAGCGGGGGACTCCGGGGAGCTGTTTTTT. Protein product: CASSEAGDSGELFF.

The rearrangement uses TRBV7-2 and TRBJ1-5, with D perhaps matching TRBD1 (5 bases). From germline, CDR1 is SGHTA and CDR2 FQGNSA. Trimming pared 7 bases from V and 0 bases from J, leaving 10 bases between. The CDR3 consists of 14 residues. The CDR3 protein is CASNGRGSNQPQHF. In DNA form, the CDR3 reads TGTGCCAGCAACGGTAGGGGTAGCAATCAGCCCCAGCATTTT. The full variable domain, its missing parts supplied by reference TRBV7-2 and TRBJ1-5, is GAGVSQSPSNKVTEKGKDVELRCDPISGHTALYWYRQSLGQGLEFLIYFQGNSAPDKSGLPSDRFSAERTGGSVSTLTIQRTQQEDSAVYLCASNGRGSNQPQHFGDGTRLSIL.